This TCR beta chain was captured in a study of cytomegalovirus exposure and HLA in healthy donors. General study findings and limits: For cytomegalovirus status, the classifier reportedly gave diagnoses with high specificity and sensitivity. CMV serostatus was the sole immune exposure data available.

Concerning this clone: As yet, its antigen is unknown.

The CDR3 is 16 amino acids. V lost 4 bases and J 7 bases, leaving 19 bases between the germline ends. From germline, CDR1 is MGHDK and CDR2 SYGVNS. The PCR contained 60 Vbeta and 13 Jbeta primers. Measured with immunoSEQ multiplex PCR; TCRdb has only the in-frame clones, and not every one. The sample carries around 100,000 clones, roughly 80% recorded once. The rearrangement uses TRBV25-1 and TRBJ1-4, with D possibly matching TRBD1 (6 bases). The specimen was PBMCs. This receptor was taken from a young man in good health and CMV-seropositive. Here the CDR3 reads CASSVPYREVTEKLFF. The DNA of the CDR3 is TGTGCCAGCAGTGTCCCTTACAGGGAAGTGACTGAAAAACTGTTTTTT.